This TCR beta chain was retrieved from a study of T cell responses to AZD1222 COVID-19 vaccine. V was shortened by 1 base and J by 0 bases, with 7 bases between the two germline ends. CDR1 and CDR2 from the germline V gene are PRHDT and FYEKMQ (reference sequence). The CDR3 runs 14 residues. Here immunoSEQ multiplex PCR was the method, and the copy in TCRdb shows in-frame clones only, minus some. The sample records approximately 120,000 clones, 85% to 90% being singletons. Study-wide results and caveats: Vaccine-associated CD4 TCRs spanned spike, dominant at 160-218 and 743-854. Increased Spike-specific TCR breadth and depth were observed after two AZD1222 doses. Repertoire sampling was restricted to post-peak T cell response timepoints.

In regard to this clone: Its antigen remains unknown.

This specimen consisted of peripheral blood, obtained 28 days after the second AZD1222 dose. The origin of this receptor is an adult who received the AZD1222 COVID-19 vaccine. V and J are TRBV13 and TRBJ2-7; unclear D gene. This chain's CDR3 is CASSLEVGSYEQYF. Written as DNA, the CDR3 is TGTGCCAGCAGCTTAGAGGTTGGCTCCTACGAGCAGTACTTC.